This T cell receptor beta chain was sequenced during a study of cytomegalovirus exposure and HLA in healthy donors. Study-wide points: A later look showed TCR association rates differing by HLA locus, highest for DRB1 and lowest for HLA-C. Fewer N-insertions than the 666-donor mean were reportedly shown by an Asian-associated ancestry cluster in a later analysis.

The CDR3 sequence is 18 residues long. Unmatched junction bases numbered 13, after V lost 2 bases and J lost 2 bases. This clone was picked up a small number of times. Its target is not known. PCR primers comprised 60 Vbeta and 13 Jbeta primers. Authors' analysis steps: In a later analysis, some 80 million unique TCR beta chains included roughly 11 million shared by two or more donors. The assay was immunoSEQ multiplex PCR, and TCRdb's table has in-frame clones only and misses some. That table supplies the V and J calls and clone size; D and trimming were determined from the DNA. Altogether 100,000 or so clones are present, more than 70% being singletons, with the ten largest covering approximately 2%.

The rearrangement uses TRBV23-1 and TRBJ2-5, with 8 bases matching TRBD2. TRBV23-1 is an open reading frame whose function is uncertain. Sequenced: PBMCs. The sequence was collected from a man younger than 35 in good health and CMV-seronegative. The CDR3 here is CASSQGPPGGPGQETQYF. CDR3 nucleotide sequence: TGCGCCAGCAGTCAAGGTCCGCCGGGGGGGCCGGGGCAAGAGACCCAGTACTTC.